The source of this TCR beta chain is a study of cytomegalovirus exposure and HLA in healthy donors. Study-level information: In an earlier analysis, 90 million to 130 million unique TCR beta sequences were found from some 200 million T cells.

Those who donated were healthy bone marrow donors. CDR3 length: 14 amino acids. The V gene's germline CDR1 is SGHDN and CDR2 FVKESK. The germline V and J ends were trimmed by 0 bases and 3 bases, with 9 bases remaining between them. A multiplex PCR was run with 60 Vbeta primers and 13 Jbeta primers. Assay: immunoSEQ multiplex PCR; the TCRdb copy retains only in-frame clones and omits some. This sample's table has 100,000 to 150,000 clones. The chain joins TRBV14 to TRBJ2-7; possibly TRBD2 for D (5 bases). The source is a woman aged 40 to 50 in good health and CMV-seropositive. The sequencing input was PBMCs. CDR3 amino acids: CASSQDGKIYEQYF. The CDR3 DNA is TGTGCCAGCAGCCAAGACGGGAAAATCTACGAGCAGTACTTC.